This T cell receptor (beta chain) was captured by sequencing in a study of CD8+ T cells in alopecia areata. General study findings and limits: Lesional tissue from the scalp (especially in alopecia totalis/universalis) showed higher clonality than normal scalp.

Treatment specified: oral pan-JAK inhibitor, 5-10 mg twice daily. A note on this clone: Its antigen is not known.

Isolated RNA was reverse transcribed into cDNA used as the sequencing template. Here immunoSEQ multiplex PCR was the method, and the copy in TCRdb shows in-frame clones only, minus some. The repertoire holds some 110,000 clones, with roughly 50% as singletons. The CDR3 spans 16 residues. V dropped 0 bases and J dropped 4 bases, with 16 bases sitting between them. Germline-derived CDR1 and CDR2 are SGHRS and YFSETQ. Sequencing used CD8+ T cells sorted from blood, obtained at week 4, from a patient treated with tofacitinib. The V call is TRBV5-1, the J call TRBJ1-2, with D possibly TRBD1 on 5 matching bases. The source of this sequence is a human donor with alopecia areata. The chain's CDR3 is CASSLEGGPQGYGYTF. The CDR3 DNA follows: TGCGCCAGCAGCTTGGAAGGCGGACCCCAGGGCTATGGCTACACCTTC.